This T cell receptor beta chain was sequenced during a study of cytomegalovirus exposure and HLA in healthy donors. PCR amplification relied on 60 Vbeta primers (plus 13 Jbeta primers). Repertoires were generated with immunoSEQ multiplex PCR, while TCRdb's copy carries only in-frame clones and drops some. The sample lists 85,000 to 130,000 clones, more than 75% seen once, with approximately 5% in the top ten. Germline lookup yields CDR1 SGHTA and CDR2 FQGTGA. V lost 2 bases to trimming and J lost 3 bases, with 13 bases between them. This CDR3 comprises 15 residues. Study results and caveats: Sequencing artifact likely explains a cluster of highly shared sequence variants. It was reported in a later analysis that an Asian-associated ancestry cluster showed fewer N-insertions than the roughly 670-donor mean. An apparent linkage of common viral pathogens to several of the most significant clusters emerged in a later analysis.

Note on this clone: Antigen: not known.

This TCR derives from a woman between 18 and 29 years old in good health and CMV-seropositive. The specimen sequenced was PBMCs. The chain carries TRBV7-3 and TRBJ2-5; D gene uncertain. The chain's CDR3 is CASSLGQALKETQYF. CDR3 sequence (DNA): TGTGCCAGCAGCTTAGGGCAGGCCCTGAAAGAGACCCAGTACTTC.